This TCR beta chain was observed in a study of identical twins (dated by TCRdb to about 2016). A note on the overall study: The study deep-sequenced TCR alpha and beta repertoires from monozygotic twins, unrelated adults of various ages and cord blood to test whether fetal clonotypes persist. To rule out contamination, replicate twin experiments were performed at different times with different library preparation protocols. Broader findings and caveats from the paper: Zero-insertion analyses could be partly confounded by invariant T cells such as MAIT and iNKT, though diverse VJ usage argued against such confounding for most clonotypes. The excess sharing between twins in beta out-of-frame sequences was weaker because fewer shared sequences reduced the signal-to-noise ratio. Compared with coincidental sharing between unrelated individuals, out-of-frame TCR alpha sequences shared between twins showed an excess of sequences with low generation probability. In monozygotic twins, recombination models systematically underestimated out-of-frame TCR alpha sharing, but the models matched the sharing seen between unrelated individuals. Conclusions relied on cross-sectional statistical analysis, since the same donors could not be followed over many years. Fewer insertions were carried by abundant cord blood beta clonotypes, a similar but weaker trend appeared in young adult naive repertoires, and no such trend appeared in memory repertoires.

The library was prepared using 5' RACE. TCRdb names Illumina HiSeq 2000 as the instrument used. Template switching added a universal primer binding site, and the final cDNA carried a unique molecular identifier that allowed TCR cDNA molecules to be counted accurately. First-strand cDNA for TCR alpha and beta chains was synthesized from specific primers in the conserved constant-segment region. To control for contamination, every cDNA library was double barcoded, receiving both a SMART-Mk sample barcode and Illumina barcodes. Two successive PCR steps introduced TruSeq adapter sequences along with Illumina sample barcodes. The TCR alpha and beta cDNA libraries were sequenced on the Illumina HiSeq platform using custom primers. Per the original workflow: MiGEC processed the raw reads to extract unique molecular identifiers, while MiXCR was used to determine the CDR3 positions. Recombination models were inferred per individual with the repgenHMM and IGoR tools using an EM algorithm. Shared clonotype analysis was performed with the tcR package in R, normalizing sharing by the product of cloneset sizes. Out-of-frame nonproductive sequences were analyzed to study raw recombination free of thymic and clonal selection effects. In-frame beta chains were kept once TCRdb had trimmed the public reads at Q25 with fastp and called clones with MiXCR. Rows with one shared CDR3 protein collapse into an entry with the most common genes and DNA. V and J calls and clone size were set by TCRdb, not the authors. This sample holds about 520,000 distinct CDR3 sequences; about 20% were observed only once. Jointly, the top ten make up about 0.91% of the sample.

All donors were healthy Caucasians. Three pairs of female monozygotic twins, all aged about 18 to 29 years, were included in the twin cohort. CD4+ and CD8+ T cell populations were isolated with positive isolation kits from Invitrogen. Counted from cysteine to phenylalanine, this CDR3 has 12 amino acids. The sequence is cut down to CDR3 DNA, 36 bases in frame from base 1. Per the germline V gene (reference sequence), DFQATT is the CDR1 and SNEGSKA is the CDR2. V loses 7 bases at its end and J loses 3 bases; junction bases beyond the gene matches: 5. This clonotype was detected many times. The antigen it recognizes is unknown. No much larger clone exists at a distance of one base, and base qualities are not known. The data were also submitted as part of a second study, on T cells expressing NK-cell markers. Drawing on the second study: About eight donors provided sorted CD3+CD56+NKG2C+, CD3+CD56+NKG2C- and CD3+CD56-NKG2C+ T-cell subsets, whose TCR beta-chain repertoires were profiled. Among the eight sequenced donors, seven were HCMV-seropositive and one was HCMV-seronegative. In several experiments an anti-gammadeltaTCR antibody was added to restrict sorting to alphabetaTCR-expressing T cells. In several donors, the dominant CD3+CD56+NKG2C+ clonotypes ranked among the top 10 CD8+ clonotypes, making up roughly 1.0-8% of CD8+ T cells. Those dominant clonotypes were again the most abundant among CD3+CD56-NKG2C+ cells in a few donors, at roughly 28.3-65%. Whether the expanded NKG2C-expressing T cell clones were specific for HCMV antigens remained unclear. The eight sequenced donors were randomly selected healthy volunteers, three men and five women. HCMV-specific IgG was detected in serum with a commercial ELISA kit to determine HCMV serostatus. MIGEC was used to demultiplex reads and group the reads by UMI, and MiTCR was used to assemble and quantify clonotypes. To exclude erroneous sequences, any TCR cDNA sequence not supported by at least two reads was discarded. The tcR package was used for downstream repertoire analysis, with clonotypes matched between fractions based on CDR3 nucleotide sequence plus V segment. VDJmatch was used to annotate antigen specificity against VDJdb, with one amino acid substitution in CDR3 allowed.

This chain is built from TRBV20-1 and TRBJ2-5, with TRBD1 identical over 7 junction bases. This receptor was obtained from a woman aged 18-29 years in good health. Sequencing was performed on CD4+ T cells sorted from blood. The CDR3 region reads CSVDRAKETQYF. The DNA is TGCAGTGTAGACAGGGCGAAAGAGACCCAGTACTTC.